The 27 T cell receptor beta chains below all came from one sample that was sequenced in a study of PD-1 blockade in mismatch repair-deficient tumors. Profiling relied on immunoSEQ multiplex PCR, and the TCRdb table lists in-frame clones only, not all of them. The sample has some 10,000 clones, about 86% seen once; the top ten hold roughly 21%. Antigens of these TCRs are unknown. Time point: 10-day in vitro stimulation with candidate neoantigen peptide 2. This specimen was cells cultured in vitro, taken from a patient treated with pembrolizumab. All receptors come from an adult with mismatch repair-deficient cancer.

V usage is TRBV27 and J usage is TRBJ1-3; the D gene is possibly TRBD1 (6 bases). The V gene lost 3 bases and the J gene lost 0 bases, with 9 bases spanning the gap. This CDR3 has 15 amino acids. Looked up from germline, CDR1 is MNHEY and CDR2 is SMNVEV (reference sequence). CDR3 protein: CASSLAGASGNTIYF. CDR3 bases: TGTGCCAGCAGTTTGGCAGGGGCCTCTGGAAACACCATATATTTT.

This sequence joins TRBV7-3 and TRBJ2-3; 10 bases agree with TRBD2. The germline gives CDR1 SGHTA, CDR2 FQGTGA. The CDR3 runs 13 residues. The junction had 3 bases not matched to a gene; V was cut back by 6 bases and J by 6 bases. The CDR3 loop reads CASRLAGTDTQYF. The DNA for the CDR3 is TGTGCCAGCAGACTAGCGGGAACCGATACGCAGTATTTT.

In its sample, this clone was seen a few times. The chain carries TRBV10-1 and TRBJ2-7, with 12 bases that match TRBD1. This CDR3 is 14 amino acids long. Per the germline V gene, CDR1 is WNHNN and CDR2 is SYGVQD (reference sequence). V lost 5 bases and J lost 5; bases outside the gene matches: 4. The CDR3 DNA reads TGCGCCAGCAGTTTGGGACAGGGGGCCGACGAGCAGTACTTC. This sequence encodes CASSLGQGADEQYF.

The J gene is TRBJ1-1, the V gene TRBV29-1; D unresolved. V lost 4 bases and J lost 2, with 2 bases in between. This CDR3 is built from 10 residues. Germline values: CDR1 SQVTM, CDR2 ANQGSEA. CDR3 nucleotide sequence: TGCAGCGTTGTCAACACTGAAGCTTTCTTT. Translating it yields CSVVNTEAFF.

This clone was seen a few times. This sequence joins TRBV27 and TRBJ2-2; possibly TRBD2 for D (5 bases). Trimming took 6 bases from V and 3 from J, leaving 17 bases between them. The germline V gene encodes CDR1 MNHEY and CDR2 SMNVEV (reference sequence). The CDR3 consists of 16 residues. The CDR3 DNA sequence: TGTGCCAGCAGCCCACTAGTTCTTCTCGACACCGGGGAGCTGTTTTTT. As protein: CASSPLVLLDTGELFF.

The V and J genes are TRBV19 and TRBJ1-5, with 12 bases lining up with TRBD1. After removal of 5 bases from V and 3 bases from J, the junction contained 8 bases not matched to a gene. This CDR3 has 17 residues. Per germline, CDR1 LNHDA and CDR2 SQIVND (reference sequence). As DNA, the CDR3 is TGTGCCAGTAGTTCACCGGGACAGGGGGCAGCCAATCAGCCCCAGCATTTT. It translates to CASSSPGQGAANQPQHF.

The V gene is TRBV6-1, the J gene TRBJ2-7; D possibly corresponds to TRBD2 (5 bases). Germline assignment: CDR1 MNHNS and CDR2 SASEGT. V gave up 0 bases and J gave up 4 bases, with 10 bases separating them. The CDR3 consists of 14 residues. CDR3 loop: CASSEAARGYEQYF. The DNA for the CDR3 is TGTGCCAGCAGTGAAGCTGCCCGAGGGTACGAGCAGTACTTC.

V gene TRBV7-2 combines with J gene TRBJ2-7; 10 bases are a match to TRBD2. Germline lookup yields CDR1 SGHTA and CDR2 FQGNSA. V lost 4 bases and J lost 7; bases outside the gene matches: 10. This CDR3 is built from 15 residues. CDR3 nucleotide sequence: TGTGCCAGCAGCTCTACTAGCGGGGTCCTTGGAGAGCAGTACTTC. Its protein product is CASSSTSGVLGEQYF.

This chain joins TRBV28 and TRBJ1-5, with D uncertain. Germline values: CDR1 MDHEN, CDR2 SYDVKM. V dropped 4 bases and J dropped 6 bases, with 10 bases sitting between them. The CDR3 sequence is 13 residues long. The CDR3 reads CASSWTSGQPQHF. In DNA form, the CDR3 reads TGTGCCAGCAGTTGGACCTCCGGTCAGCCCCAGCATTTT.

This clone has only a few counts. The rearrangement links TRBV6-1 to TRBJ1-5, with TRBD1 identical over 9 bases. The V segment lost 8 bases and the J segment 7 bases; nucleotides outside the gene matches: 6. The germline V gene encodes CDR1 MNHNS and CDR2 SASEGT. The length of the CDR3 is 13 residues. The CDR3 region is CASGTGFQQPQHF. The CDR3 nucleotides read TGTGCCAGCGGGACAGGGTTTCAGCAGCCCCAGCATTTT.

This clone was seen a handful of times. The CDR3 sequence: CASSVVGTGNEKLFF. DNA of the CDR3: TGTGCCAGCAGCGTAGTGGGCACAGGCAATGAAAAACTGTTTTTT. The chain is built from TRBV9 and TRBJ1-4; D may be TRBD1 (5 bases). CDR1 and CDR2 (germline): SGDLS, YYNGEE. This CDR3 has 15 residues. The V end was cut by 0 bases, the J end by 5 bases, with 11 bases between.

The chain joins TRBV11-2 to TRBJ1-1; possible D gene TRBD1, 5 bases. The germline CDR1 and CDR2 sequences are SGHAT and FQNNGV. This CDR3 is built from 15 residues. Trimming removed 0 bases from V and 4 bases from J, with 12 bases in between. The CDR3 nucleotides are TGTGCCAGCAGCTTAGAAGGCGGGGCTGGCACTGAAGCTTTCTTT. It codes for CASSLEGGAGTEAFF. Supplemented by reference TRBV11-2 and TRBJ1-1, the full variable domain reads EAGVAQSPRYKIIEKRQSVAFWCNPISGHATLYWYQQILGQGPKLLIQFQNNGVVDDSQLPKDRFSAERLKGVDSTLKIQPAKLEDSAVYLCASSLEGGAGTEAFFGQGTRLTVV.

The chain joins TRBV25-1 to TRBJ2-7; maybe TRBD1 (5 bases). The CDR3 is 17 amino acids. Looked up from germline, CDR1 is MGHDK and CDR2 is SYGVNS. V lost 5 bases and J 0 bases, leaving 20 bases between the germline ends. CDR3 coding DNA: TGTGCCAGCAGTAAGAAGGGGCCACTGCAGAGCTCCTACGAGCAGTACTTC. Residues: CASSKKGPLQSSYEQYF.

The sample holds one count of this clone. The chain carries TRBV27 and TRBJ2-1, with a possible D match to TRBD2 (6 bases). CDR1 and CDR2 (germline): MNHEY, SMNVEV (reference sequence). Trimming cost V 5 bases and J 2 bases, with 13 bases left between them. This CDR3 is built from 15 residues. In DNA, the CDR3 is TGTGCCAGCAGTGCTCGGGAGCTGCCCTACAATGAGCAGTTCTTC. Its protein is CASSARELPYNEQFF.

This clone appeared a few times. The J gene is TRBJ1-1, the V gene TRBV5-1; possibly TRBD1 for D (5 bases). Germline V gene sequence: CDR1 SGHRS, CDR2 YFSETQ. This CDR3 has 14 amino acids. Between the trimmed V and J ends, which lost 0 bases and 3 bases, there was a span of 9 bases. The CDR3 DNA follows: TGCGCCAGCAGCTTGGGTGGGGGTTACACTGAAGCTTTCTTT. This codes for CASSLGGGYTEAFF.

Details on this clone: Other DNA sequences in the sample encode the same CDR3. The chain employs TRBV19 and TRBJ1-1, with 8 bases identical to TRBD1. CDR3 size: 14 residues. Germline loops: CDR1 LNHDA, CDR2 SQIVND (reference sequence). V gave up 8 bases and J gave up 0 bases; unmatched junction bases: 5. The CDR3 loop reads CASYTGGLNTEAFF. DNA of the CDR3: TGTGCCAGTTACACAGGGGGTTTGAACACTGAAGCTTTCTTT.

The V call is TRBV7-9, the J call TRBJ1-6; D uncertain. The germline gives CDR1 SEHNR, CDR2 FQNEAQ (reference sequence). This CDR3 region has 16 residues. V lost 6 bases and J lost 5, with 17 bases in between. The CDR3 protein is CASRSTLAIDNSPLHF. Written as DNA, the CDR3 is TGTGCCAGCAGATCGACTTTAGCGATAGATAATTCACCCCTCCACTTT.

The chain combines TRBV6-4 with TRBJ1-5; D call uncertain. The length of the CDR3 is 13 residues. V lost 0 bases to trimming and J lost 6 bases, with 6 bases between them. Per germline, CDR1 MRHNA and CDR2 SNTAGT. The CDR3 nucleotides are TGTGCCAGCAGTGACTCTGATGGTCAGCCCCAGCATTTT. Amino acid sequence: CASSDSDGQPQHF.

The chain employs TRBV19 and TRBJ1-1; the D is unclear. This CDR3 contains 14 residues. V lost 3 bases and J 10 bases, leaving 18 bases between the germline ends. The V gene's germline CDR1 is LNHDA and CDR2 SQIVND (reference sequence). CDR3 in amino acids: CASSIGEGPFGAFF. In DNA, the CDR3 is TGTGCCAGTAGTATTGGGGAAGGTCCCTTCGGAGCTTTCTTT.

The rearrangement uses TRBV7-9 and TRBJ2-1; the D is unclear. In germline, CDR1 is SEHNR, CDR2 FQNEAQ (reference sequence). The CDR3 loop spans 11 amino acids. Trimming removed 5 bases at V and 7 bases at J, with 6 bases between. This CDR3 is CASSRINEQFF. In DNA form, the CDR3 reads TGTGCCAGCAGCCGAATTAATGAGCAGTTCTTC.

The rearrangement links TRBV27 to TRBJ2-1, with 7 bases lining up with TRBD2. This CDR3 is built from 15 residues. Per germline, CDR1 MNHEY and CDR2 SMNVEV (reference sequence). V shed 2 bases, J shed 2 bases, and the junction held 3 bases outside the gene matches. Here the CDR3 DNA reads TGTGCCAGCAGTTTAACGGGAGGACCCTACAATGAGCAGTTCTTC. Residues: CASSLTGGPYNEQFF.

The chain joins TRBV4-1 to TRBJ2-3, with 11 nucleotides matching TRBD1. Germline V gene data show CDR1 as MGHRA and CDR2 as YSYEKL. The CDR3 loop spans 15 amino acids. After removal of 6 bases from V and 2 bases from J, the junction contained 4 bases not matched to a gene. Here the CDR3 DNA reads TGCGCCAGCAGGTGGACAGGGGGCCCCACAGATACGCAGTATTTT. As protein: CASRWTGGPTDTQYF.

The rearrangement joins TRBV28 to TRBJ1-2; 10 positions match TRBD1. V was pared by 7 bases and J by 5 bases, with 7 bases of the junction left unmatched. In germline, CDR1 is MDHEN, CDR2 SYDVKM. The CDR3 consists of 14 residues. The CDR3 reads CASTTGTGVYGYTF. The CDR3 region has the DNA TGTGCCAGCACCACCGGGACAGGGGTTTATGGCTACACCTTC.

V gene TRBV4-1 combines with J gene TRBJ2-7; 14 bases match TRBD2. Germline V lookup: CDR1 MGHRA, CDR2 YSYEKL. Trimming removed 4 bases from V and 2 bases from J; junction bases left unmatched: 1. CDR3 size: 15 residues. CDR3: CASSPGLAGAYEQYF. CDR3 in DNA: TGCGCCAGCAGCCCGGGACTAGCGGGGGCCTACGAGCAGTACTTC.

The chain uses TRBV4-2 and TRBJ2-5; 13 bases are shared with TRBD2. The germline V gene has CDR1 LGHNA and CDR2 YNFKEQ. CDR3 size: 18 residues. V was clipped by 4 bases and J by 5 bases; unmatched bases: 13. The CDR3 DNA is TGTGCCAGCAGCCTGACCGGGACTAGCGGGGTTGGGGTGGAGACCCAGTACTTC. Its protein is CASSLTGTSGVGVETQYF.

This chain links TRBV7-2 with TRBJ2-3; D not resolved. The length of the CDR3 is 14 residues. CDR1 SGHTA and CDR2 FQGNSA come from the germline V gene. The V end lost 3 bases, the J end lost 2 bases, and 9 bases lay between the germline ends. The DNA for the CDR3 is TGTGCCAGCAGCTTGTTGCGGTACACAGATACGCAGTATTTT. Its translation: CASSLLRYTDTQYF.

V usage is TRBV7-3 and J usage is TRBJ1-2; D gene ambiguous. CDR3 length: 15 residues. Germline assignment: CDR1 SGHTA and CDR2 FQGTGA. Between the trimmed V and J ends, which lost 5 bases and 4 bases, there was a span of 17 bases. The CDR3 region has the DNA TGTGCCAGCAGCCCATCCCCGGGCCTCTCCTATGGCTACACCTTC. Translation: CASSPSPGLSYGYTF.